This T cell receptor beta chain is drawn from a study of control samples from healthy donors and cancer patients. Only in-frame clones appear in the TCRdb table, and some are missing; sequencing was by immunoSEQ multiplex PCR. In the table there are 160,000 or so clones, around 94% of which are singletons. The sequence was collected from a man in his 60s with colorectal cancer. The sample comprised PBMCs.

CDR3: CASSQVGMYNSPLHF. The DNA of the CDR3 is TGCGCCAGCAGCCAAGTCGGAATGTATAATTCACCCCTCCACTTT. The gene calls are TRBV4-3 and TRBJ1-6; the D is unclear. CDR1 is LGHNA and CDR2 is YSLEER in the germline V gene. Trimming pared 1 base from V and 4 bases from J, leaving 8 bases between. The CDR3 totals 15 residues.